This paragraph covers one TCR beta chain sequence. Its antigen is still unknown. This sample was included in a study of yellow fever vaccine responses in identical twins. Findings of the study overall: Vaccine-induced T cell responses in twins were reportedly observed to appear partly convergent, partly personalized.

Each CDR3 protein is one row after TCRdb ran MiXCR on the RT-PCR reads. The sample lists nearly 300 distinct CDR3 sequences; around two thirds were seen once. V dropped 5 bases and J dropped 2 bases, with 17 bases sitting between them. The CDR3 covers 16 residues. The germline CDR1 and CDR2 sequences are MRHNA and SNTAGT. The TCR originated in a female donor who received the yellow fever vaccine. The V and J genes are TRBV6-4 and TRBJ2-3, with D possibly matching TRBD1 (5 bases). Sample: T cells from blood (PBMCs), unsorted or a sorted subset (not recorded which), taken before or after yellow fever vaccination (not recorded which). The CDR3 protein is CASSQGPEFFTDTQYF. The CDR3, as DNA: TGTGCCAGCAGTCAGGGCCCGGAATTCTTCACAGATACGCAGTATTTT.